These 17 T cell receptor beta chains were sequenced from one sample in a study of PD-L1 blockade in urothelial cancer (TCRdb year 2017). Library prep was done by the immunoSEQ multiplex PCR assay. What TCRdb holds here is the immuneACCESS table cut down to in-frame rearrangements. Part of the clones is not present; checked against another copy, under half of the missing clones reflect an unresolved V gene, and the others are unexplained. This sample has about 28,000 clones in its table, and 80% of those were observed once. The ten largest clones add up to around 1.9% of the sample. The specimen comprised PBMCs, sampled around atezolizumab (anti-PD-L1) treatment. Receptor source: a man in his fifties with urothelial cancer.

J is TRBJ2-7 and V is TRBV7-9; D possibly corresponds to TRBD1 (6 bases). The CDR3 length is 16 residues. Trimming stripped 6 bases from V and 5 bases from J, with 23 bases between. Germline V gene data show CDR1 as SEHNR and CDR2 as FQNEAQ (reference sequence). The CDR3 DNA is TGTGCCAGCAGTCCCGCCCAGACAGGCCTAGGGAACGAGCAGTACGTC. This encodes CASSPAQTGLGNEQYV.

In its sample, this clone was seen once. The J gene is TRBJ1-2, the V gene TRBV14; D is possibly TRBD1 (5 bases). This CDR3 region has 14 residues. Germline V gene sequence: CDR1 SGHDN, CDR2 FVKESK. Trimming removed 1 base at V and 5 bases at J, with 11 bases between. CDR3: CASSQGGSAYGYTF. The CDR3 DNA is TGTGCCAGCAGCCAAGGGGGCAGTGCTTATGGCTACACCTTC.

The rearrangement uses TRBV12-5 and TRBJ2-3, with 10 positions matching TRBD2. Germline V gene data show CDR1 as LGHNT and CDR2 as FRNRAP. V dropped 5 bases and J dropped 2; count of bases not matched to a gene: 7. The CDR3 totals 16 residues. For the CDR3, the DNA is TGTGCTAGTGGTACCGGGACTAGCGCCTACACAGATACGCAGTATTTT. This sequence encodes CASGTGTSAYTDTQYF.

V and J are TRBV2 and TRBJ1-6; 8 positions match TRBD1. Per germline, CDR1 SNHLY and CDR2 FYNNEI. The CDR3 has 14 residues. V gave up 4 bases and J gave up 5 bases; unmatched junction bases: 1. CDR3 DNA sequence: TGTGCCAGCAGTGTACAGGGGGATAATTCACCCCTCCACTTT. It translates to CASSVQGDNSPLHF.

The V and J genes are TRBV18 and TRBJ1-5; D call uncertain. The V end lost 1 base, the J end lost 0 bases, and 4 bases lay between the germline ends. This CDR3 is built from 14 residues. The germline gives CDR1 KGHSH, CDR2 LQKENI. Here the CDR3 DNA reads TGTGCCAGCTCACCACAGAGTAGCAATCAGCCCCAGCATTTT. Encoded protein: CASSPQSSNQPQHF.

V usage is TRBV7-8 and J usage is TRBJ1-4; no clear D gene. Germline CDR1 and CDR2: SGHVS and FQNEAQ. The CDR3 consists of 14 residues. V lost 5 bases and J lost 8, with 15 bases in between. The CDR3 loop reads CASSRGRSTEKLFF. The CDR3 DNA follows: TGTGCCAGCAGCCGAGGTCGGTCCACAGAAAAACTGTTTTTT.

This clone was counted a few times. The chain joins TRBV18 to TRBJ2-1; 11 bases line up with TRBD2. The germline CDR1 and CDR2 sequences are KGHSH and LQKENI. V shed 2 bases and J 5 bases; nucleotides not matched to a gene: 8. The CDR3 consists of 17 residues. Written as DNA, the CDR3 is TGTGCCAGCTCACCATCCCTAGCGGGAGGCCTTCACAATGAGCAGTTCTTC. Encoded protein: CASSPSLAGGLHNEQFF.

The chain links TRBV11-2 to TRBJ2-5; TRBD2 matches at 7 bases. The trim removed 5 bases at V and 3 bases at J, leaving 6 bases unmatched. Germline CDR1 reads SGHAT; CDR2 reads FQNNGV. The CDR3 length is 14 residues. The CDR3 DNA is TGTGCCAGCAGCGGGTGGGGGGGGAAAGAGACCCAGTACTTC. It is translated as CASSGWGGKETQYF.

The chain combines TRBV15 with TRBJ1-1, with D perhaps TRBD1 (5 bases). The CDR3 runs 17 residues. V was trimmed by 0 bases and J by 0 bases, leaving 14 bases between them. From germline, CDR1 is LNHNV and CDR2 YYDKDF (reference sequence). The CDR3 protein is CATSRDETVVMNTEAFF. In DNA, the CDR3 is TGTGCCACCAGCAGAGATGAGACAGTTGTAATGAACACTGAAGCTTTCTTT.

The J gene is TRBJ2-1, the V gene TRBV29-1; 11 bases are shared with TRBD2. With V trimmed by 7 bases and J by 4 bases, 9 bases remained unmatched. CDR1 is SQVTM, CDR2 ANQGSEA, per germline. The CDR3 totals 15 residues. In nucleotides, the CDR3 is TGCAGCGCTCAACTGACTAGCGGGGCATACAATGAGCAGTTCTTC. Amino acids: CSAQLTSGAYNEQFF.

The chain is built from TRBV2 and TRBJ1-6; D may be TRBD1 (6 bases). Germline CDR1 and CDR2: SNHLY and FYNNEI. CDR3 length: 16 amino acids. The V end was cut by 4 bases, the J end by 7 bases, with 17 bases between. The CDR3 nucleotides read TGTGCCAGCAGTGTGTCGGGGGGACACGGGAATTCACCCCTCCACTTT. It yields the protein CASSVSGGHGNSPLHF. The complete variable domain, with remaining parts taken from reference TRBV2 and TRBJ1-6, reads EPEVTQTPSHQVTQMGQEVILRCVPISNHLYFYWYRQILGQKVEFLVSFYNNEISEKSEIFDDQFSVERPDGSNFTLKIRSTKLEDSAMYFCASSVSGGHGNSPLHFGNGTRLTVT.

V usage is TRBV10-2 and J usage is TRBJ1-3; no firm D call. Looked up from germline, CDR1 is WSHSY and CDR2 is SAAADI. The CDR3 is 13 amino acids. V shed 2 bases and J shed 2 bases, with 4 bases lying between them. The CDR3 DNA follows: TGCGCCAGCAGTGAGCAGGCTGGAAACACCATATATTTT. This gives the protein CASSEQAGNTIYF.

The chain links TRBV18 to TRBJ1-2; a possible D gene is TRBD1 (5 bases). V gave up 6 bases and J gave up 4 bases, with 9 bases separating them. There are 12 residues in the CDR3. CDR1 is KGHSH, CDR2 LQKENI, per germline. The CDR3 is CASSQGGYGYTF. CDR3 DNA: TGTGCCAGCTCCCAGGGAGGCTATGGCTACACCTTC. Combining the CDR3 with reference TRBV18 and TRBJ1-2 gives the whole variable domain NAGVMQNPRHLVRRRGQEARLRCSPMKGHSHVYWYRQLPEEGLKFMVYLQKENIIDESGMPKERFSAEFPKEGPSILRIQQVVRGDSAAYFCASSQGGYGYTFGSGTRLTVV.

Only a few counts were recorded for this clone. This sequence joins TRBV2 and TRBJ2-5; 8 nucleotides align to TRBD2. Germline values: CDR1 SNHLY, CDR2 FYNNEI. The CDR3 spans 16 residues. J was trimmed by 1 base and V by 7 bases; bases with no gene match: 11. Written as DNA, the CDR3 is TGTGCCAGCACCGCAACCGGGACTAGTAGCCAAGAGACCCAGTACTTC. It yields the protein CASTATGTSSQETQYF.

This chain links TRBV6-1 with TRBJ2-2, with 8 nucleotides matching TRBD2. The V gene's germline CDR1 is MNHNS and CDR2 SASEGT. This CDR3 contains 16 residues. The trim removed 2 bases at V and 3 bases at J, leaving 5 bases unmatched. CDR3 amino acids: CASSEWRGVHTGELFF. The CDR3 nucleotides read TGTGCCAGCAGTGAATGGCGGGGGGTACACACCGGGGAGCTGTTTTTT.

The chain has TRBV21-1 and TRBJ2-1; the table calls TRBD2, which could not be checked here. TRBV21-1 has pseudogene status. This CDR3 has 18 residues. CDR3 sequence: CASSKKSSLGTSRHEQFF. CDR3 bases: TGTGCCAGCAGCAAAAAATCAAGTCTCGGGACTTCCCGACATGAGCAGTTCTTC.

The chain employs TRBV27 and TRBJ2-1, with 7 bases lining up with TRBD2. Germline V gives CDR1 MNHEY, CDR2 SMNVEV (reference sequence). There are 14 residues in the CDR3. Unmatched junction bases numbered 0, after V lost 0 bases and J lost 4 bases. The DNA of the CDR3 is TGTGCCAGCAGTTTATCAGCGGGGTACAATGAGCAGTTCTTC. Translation gives CASSLSAGYNEQFF.